A single T cell receptor beta chain is shown here with its context. Its antigen is unknown. This entry belongs to a study of OX40 agonist ivuxolimab in advanced cancers. In the study overall: The diagnoses of dose-escalation patients were hepatocellular carcinoma, melanoma, renal cell or head and neck cancer. A male proportion of just over 80% was recorded, with mean age around 55 years and range roughly 23 to 79. Partial responses were achieved by three patients, one with hepatocellular carcinoma and two with cutaneous melanoma. Broader study findings: At 0.1 to 3.0 mg/kg, clonal expansion of CD4+ and CD8+ blood T cells had occurred by week 6.

V lost 3 bases and J lost 5, with 10 bases in between. Germline CDR1 is KGHSH and CDR2 is LQKENI. This CDR3 has 13 amino acids. The protocol was immunoSEQ multiplex PCR, while the TCRdb copy is restricted to in-frame clones and leaves out a portion. The sample holds 65,000 to 85,000 clones, about 91% seen once. The sequencing used CD4+ or CD8+ T cells sorted from blood, collected in a trial of the OX40 agonist ivuxolimab. J is TRBJ2-5 and V is TRBV18; D not resolved. This receptor was identified in an adult with an advanced solid tumor such as melanoma, head and neck, liver or kidney cancer. CDR3 loop: CASSPGPGETQYF. The CDR3 coding sequence is TGTGCCAGCTCACCCGGACCTGGCGAGACCCAGTACTTC.